This T cell receptor (beta chain) was profiled in a study of shared clonotypes between healthy human individuals (dated by TCRdb to 2018 to 2020). A note on the overall study: A few men and a couple of women, aged 18 to 49 years, made up the cohort. Libraries were prepared and TCR repertoires were sequenced by different laboratories using diverse techniques, in order to increase sequencing depth and limit assay-specific biases. Blood TCR repertoires of a handful of healthy adults were deeply sequenced to estimate repertoire size and the extent of clonotype sharing between individuals. For each donor, CD4 naive and CD4 memory were each run on three plates, CD8 naive on two plates, and CD8 memory on one plate. Each donor's leukapheresis produced roughly between about 0.8 and 8.9 billion PBMCs.

A distance of 18 bases separates the germline ends of V and J, which lose 1 base and 2 bases respectively. The germline V gene provides CDR1 SGDLS and CDR2 YYNGEE. The CDR3, from cysteine to phenylalanine, totals 17 residues. Only the CDR3 portion is preserved as DNA: 51 bases, with reading frame beginning at the first base. Points the paper makes about the study in general: Higher generation probabilities were observed for clonotypes shared by all four sorted-subset donors than for non-shared clonotypes. Larger estimated clonotype richness was generally found for naive subsets than for memory subsets. Sampling was restricted to blood, and TCR repertoires in tissues likely differ from the TCR repertoires found in blood. Because the study included only a small number of donors, the genetic and exposure-history diversity represented was limited. Incomplete sequencing was indicated by rarefaction of sorted-subset datasets, despite the large sequencing depth. Across a few donors, around 5% of naive CD4, over 3% of naive CD8, 2% to 2.5% of memory CD4, and 0.3% to 0.45% of memory CD8 clonotypes were shared. Based on pairwise subsampling, the degree of clonotype sharing among donors was expected to be affected by sequencing depth.

Using the deep immunoSEQ assay, multiplex PCR amplified TCR CDR3 regions from genomic DNA. For each cell subset, the extracted genomic DNA was distributed evenly across all wells of several immunoSEQ 96-well plates, and each plate served as one replicate. For sorted subsets, around 200 ng genomic DNA, equal to 25,000 to 35,000 T cell genomes, was loaded into each replicate PCR. Purified libraries were quantified with a Qubit 3.0 fluorometer, sized on a Bioanalyzer 2100, and re-quantified with the KAPA Library Quantification kit. Every immunoSEQ 96-well plate was sequenced on a dedicated single-read 150-cycle Illumina NextSeq 550 flow cell. For the original study's pipeline: Because the immunoSEQ output included only junctional sequences and no quality scores, the filtering could not be the same as the filtering used for full-length reads. To assign V/J genes and CDR3, sequences were annotated against IMGT germline references using PyIR, a Python wrapper for IgBLAST v1.9. Reads with weak V/J assignments (E-value above 1e-6), missing CDR3, stop codons, out-of-frame junctions, or ambiguous translated residues were removed. A V3J clonotype was defined by an identical inferred V gene, J gene, and CDR3 amino acid sequence. The percentage overlap between two repertoires was calculated by dividing the number of shared unique clonotypes by the size of the smaller repertoire. Three approaches were used to assess repertoire richness: RTK rarefaction, the Chao1 estimator, and Recon v2.1 estimates of unobserved clonotypes. OLGA was used to compute generation probabilities for all TCRbeta clonotypes that the gDNA method yielded from a handful of donors. TCRdb obtained this table from immuneACCESS and retained in-frame rearrangements with V and J assigned. These tables miss some clones; where compared with another copy, unresolved V genes account for less than half of the shortfall, and the remainder is unexplained. V and J calls plus clone size are reproduced from that table; the DNA served to infer D and trimming. The sample has millions of clones on record, 90% to 95% of them singletons. The ten biggest clones cover more than 0.12% of the sample.

Donors were healthy HIV-negative adults with no recently reported acute infections or vaccinations. Every donor was a Caucasian adult living in Nashville, Tennessee, USA. CD4+ T cells were enriched through magnetic negative selection, after which naive cells were positively selected on CD45RA and the remaining negative fraction served as the memory subset. Blood was collected by leukapheresis, and PBMCs were isolated by Ficoll-Histopaque density gradient centrifugation and then cryopreserved in liquid nitrogen vapor phase. Analytical flow cytometry was used to check the purity and quantity of every magnetically sorted T cell population. From each sorted fraction, genomic DNA was isolated and quantified by UV absorbance on a Nanodrop 2000c. As concerns this clone: Its antigen is currently not known. No much larger clonotype is one base removed from it; base qualities were not supplied.

The sample consisted of naive CD4+ T cells sorted from blood. The cell subset or site label, read with the paper, signifies: CD45RA+ positively selected. Recombination connected TRBV9 to TRBJ2-5; a tentative D call is TRBD2 (6 bases match). This clonotype was sampled from a young man in good health. The nucleotide sequence reads as follows: TGTGCCAGCAGCGTAACGACTAGTGGGCGGGCGCAAGAGACCCAGTACTTC. This is translated as CASSVTTSGRAQETQYF.